The source of this T cell receptor (beta chain) is a study of T cell responses to AZD1222 COVID-19 vaccine (dated by TCRdb to about 2021). A note on the overall study: TCR sequencing was performed for roughly 250 trial participants, of whom 200 to 210 were given two doses of AZD1222 and around 25 were given two doses of MenACWY control vaccine. Enrollment into the trials was organized by age into subgroups of 18-55, 56-69 and 70-plus years, and those subgroups contained 148, 28 and 57 TCR-sequenced participants, respectively.

On this clone: Its antigen is currently not known. Within one base of it there is no much larger clone, and no base qualities were kept.

Findings and caveats that apply to the study as a whole: Reportedly, almost half of the unique spike-specific TCRs recognized epitopes lying outside the regions that are mutated in the B.1.351 and B.1.1.7 variants. The vaccine-associated CD4 TCRs covered the entire spike protein, and the dominant responses fell in regions 160-218 and 743-854. Because no day 14 peak-response samples were available, the repertoires could be characterized only after the peak T cell response. Spike-specific TCR breadth and depth rose significantly after two AZD1222 doses compared with day 0 and with MenACWY recipients. The 56-69-year group was small, and its depth increase did not reach significance, likely because of low power. Most participants were white British and females outnumbered males, and the authors suggested that clonal diversity may have been underestimated. Only six AZD1222 recipients were SARS-CoV-2 seropositive at baseline, limiting conclusions about previously exposed vaccinees.

The CDR3 regions of human TCRbeta chains were subjected to immunosequencing. The authors processed their data as follows. TCRs in the repertoires were compared against a reference library of SARS-CoV-2-specific TCRs that had been generated with the MIRA antigen-specificity platform. Breadth was defined as the fraction of unique TCRs that were SARS-CoV-2-associated, and depth was defined as the fraction of total T cells that were SARS-CoV-2-associated. Using the MIRA data, every spike-specific TCR was mapped to the spike region that the TCR reacted to and assigned to either a CD4 or a CD8 class. Log10-transformed breadth and depth values were compared by one-way ANOVA with Sidak's multiple comparisons tests. This is the immuneACCESS table as TCRdb keeps it, with only in-frame sequences that have V and J called. A part of the clones is gone; compared with another copy, unresolved V genes explain less than half, and the rest is unexplained. V, J and clone size reflect that table, while D and trimming were determined from the DNA. Counted in this sample were over 65,000 clones; 88% of them appeared once. About 7% of the sample is taken by the ten largest.

The sample's time point label is to be understood as: about 28 days (+/-7) after the second vaccine dose. AZD1222 recipients whose second dose came at about 4 weeks and those whose second dose came at about 12 weeks were combined into one group, since spike-specific TCR depth and breadth did not differ between the two schedules. Vaccinee samples were obtained from the UK trials COV001 and COV002, which included a single-blind randomized controlled phase 2/3 trial of AZD1222 (ChAdOx1 nCoV-19) in healthy adults. For TCRbeta chain sequencing, PBMC samples from trial participants were taken at day 0 and at day 28 after the second dose. From cysteine to phenylalanine, the CDR3 is 15 amino acids long. The only DNA kept is the CDR3, 45 bases in frame from the first base. V and J lose 3 bases and 5 bases, and a span of 17 bases separates them. CDR1 and CDR2 are drawn from the germline V gene: KGHSH, LQKENI.

The V and J genes are TRBV18 and TRBJ2-7; the D gene remains uncertain. The sequence was obtained from an adult who received the AZD1222 COVID-19 vaccine. The source was peripheral blood, collected 28 days after the second AZD1222 dose. The DNA sequence is given as TGTGCCAGCTCACCGGTAGGGTGGCAGGCGAACGAGCAGTACTTC. This translates into CASSPVGWQANEQYF.